Listed below are T cell receptor beta chains from one sample, sequenced in a study of OX40 agonist ivuxolimab in advanced cancers. Assay used: immunoSEQ multiplex PCR; TCRdb lists only in-frame clones, some missing. The sample consists of approximately 79,000 clones, around 87% of them appearing once. The specimen comprised CD4+ or CD8+ T cells sorted from blood, sampled in a trial of the OX40 agonist ivuxolimab. These TCRs come from an adult with an advanced solid tumor such as melanoma, head and neck, liver or kidney cancer. Both conserved end residues are part of each CDR3. A D gene is named only where the DNA matches it firmly. The size entry is marked missing in some rows and otherwise reads once, few, many or a size class.

d_call clone_size j_call v_call cdr3_aa cdr3_nt
- - TRBJ1-4 TRBV2 CASSEALGGGNEKLFF TGTGCCAGCAGTGAAGCGCTCGGGGGCGGGAATGAAAAACTGTTTTTT
- - TRBJ1-2 TRBV2 CASIRDFPRYTF TGTGCCAGCATTAGGGATTTTCCCCGCTACACCTTC
- - TRBJ1-2 TRBV7-2 CASSPGQNYGYTF TGTGCCAGCAGCCCCGGACAGAACTATGGCTACACCTTC
- - TRBJ1-2 TRBV7-9 CASSSDYGYTF TGTGCCAGCAGCTCAGACTATGGCTACACCTTC
TRBD2 many TRBJ2-7 TRBV4-1 CARGDYDYEQYF TGCGCCAGAGGGGACTACGACTACGAGCAGTACTTC
TRBD1 - TRBJ1-4 TRBV7-9 CASSGSGGQGDEKLFF TGTGCCAGCAGCGGAAGTGGGGGACAGGGGGATGAAAAACTGTTTTTT
- - TRBJ2-7 TRBV18 CASSLSRGEQYF TGTGCCAGCTCACTAAGTCGGGGCGAGCAGTACTTC
- - TRBJ2-1 TRBV6-6 CASSYSGDPPYNEQFF TGTGCCAGCAGTTACTCAGGGGACCCCCCTTACAATGAGCAGTTCTTC
- - TRBJ1-1 TRBV7-7 CASSFNLNTEAFF TGTGCCAGCAGCTTCAACTTGAACACTGAAGCTTTCTTT
TRBD2 - TRBJ2-2 TRBV11-3 CASSFGLAEIHTGELFF TGTGCCAGCAGCTTTGGACTAGCGGAGATTCACACCGGGGAGCTGTTTTTT
TRBD2 - TRBJ2-5 TRBV10-3 CAISGPGLAGGPETQYF TGTGCCATCAGTGGCCCTGGACTAGCGGGAGGGCCGGAGACCCAGTACTTC
- - TRBJ1-2 TRBV2 CASSRAQGGGYTF TGTGCCAGCAGTAGGGCACAGGGTGGCGGCTACACCTTC
- - TRBJ2-5 TRBV18 CASRTSETQYF TGTGCCAGCCGGACGTCGGAGACCCAGTACTTC
- - TRBJ1-4 TRBV10-2 CASSELNSATNEKLFF TGCGCCAGCAGTGAGTTGAACAGCGCAACTAATGAAAAACTGTTTTTT